Listed below are T cell receptor beta chains from one sample, sequenced in a study of radiotherapy plus CTLA-4 blockade in lung cancer. The method was immunoSEQ multiplex PCR; TCRdb's version includes in-frame clones alone and lacks a portion of them. The repertoire holds 110,000 or so clones, 75% to 80% seen once, with over 4% in the top ten. Specimen: peripheral blood, collected from a patient treated with radiotherapy plus ipilimumab. The receptor source for this set is a human donor with non-small cell lung cancer who had a partial response to radiotherapy plus ipilimumab. CDR3s include the opening cysteine and the closing phenylalanine or tryptophan. D genes are given only for firm matches. Some rows have no size entry. The others give once, few or many, or a class for an expanded clone.

size | J | V | D | DNA | CDR3
once | TRBJ2-1 | TRBV7-6 | TRBD2 | TGTGCCAGCAGCTCATCCGGGACTAGCGATGAGCAGTTCTTC | CASSSSGTSDEQFF
. | TRBJ1-1 | TRBV2 | . | TGTGCCAGCAGTGAAGCGCATTGGCGCCGGGGGGGGACTGAAGCTTTCTTT | CASSEAHWRRGGTEAFF
medium-sized | TRBJ1-3 | TRBV7-6 | TRBD1 | TGTGCCAGCAGTTCACAGGGGGCAGGAGGAAACACCATATATTTT | CASSSQGAGGNTIYF
. | TRBJ2-4 | TRBV6-6 | . | TGTGCCAGCAGTTACCCTACCGACAGAGCCAAAAACATTCAGTACTTC | CASSYPTDRAKNIQYF
. | TRBJ2-1 | TRBV4-1 | . | TGCGCCAGCAGCCAAGTAGGGGGGGCGAAAAATGAGCAGTTCTTC | CASSQVGGAKNEQFF
few | TRBJ2-2 | TRBV6-1 | TRBD2 | TGTGCCAGCAGTGCTGCCGGGACTAGCGGTTCCCTCACCGGGGAGCTGTTTTTT | CASSAAGTSGSLTGELFF
. | TRBJ2-3 | TRBV10-2 | . | TGCGCCAGCAGGCTAGCGCAGACTAGCACAGATACGCAGTATTTT | CASRLAQTSTDTQYF
. | TRBJ1-1 | TRBV5-5 | . | TGTGCCAGCAGACCTGCGGGGAAATTGAACACTGAAGCTTTCTTT | CASRPAGKLNTEAFF
. | TRBJ2-5 | TRBV7-9 | . | TGTGCCAGCAGCCGCCCTTCAGGGGGGCAAGAGACCCAGTACTTC | CASSRPSGGQETQYF
few | TRBJ2-4 | TRBV27 | TRBD1 | TGTGCCAGCAGTTCGCTACAGGGGACCGCCAAAAACATTCAGTACTTC | CASSSLQGTAKNIQYF
once | TRBJ1-5 | TRBV30 | . | TGTGCCTGGAGTGCGGCGGAGAATCAGCCCCAGCATTTT | CAWSAAENQPQHF
. | TRBJ2-1 | TRBV13 | TRBD2 | TGTGCCAGCAACCTTAGGGCTAGCGGGAAATTATGGGGTGAGCAGTTCTTC | CASNLRASGKLWGEQFF
. | TRBJ2-1 | TRBV2 | TRBD2 | TGTGCCAGCAGTGGGACTAGAGGCTCCTACAATGAGCAGTTCTTC | CASSGTRGSYNEQFF
. | TRBJ1-1 | TRBV20-1 | . | TGCAGTGCTAGTGTCTTTTTTGAAGCTTTCTTT | CSASVFFEAFF
. | TRBJ2-7 | TRBV11-2 | TRBD1 | TGTGCCAGCAGCTTCTCCAGGGGGACCTACGAGCAGTACTTC | CASSFSRGTYEQYF
. | TRBJ2-1 | TRBV28 | TRBD2 | TGTGCCAGCAGTCTACTAGCGGGAAGACGGAATGAGCAGTTCTTC | CASSLLAGRRNEQFF
. | TRBJ1-2 | TRBV7-9 | . | TGTGCCAGCAGCTTGCAGTACTATGGCTACACCTTC | CASSLQYYGYTF
. | TRBJ2-7 | TRBV18 | . | TGTGCCAGCTCACCGAGGATTCGCTCCTACGAGCAGTACTTC | CASSPRIRSYEQYF
few | TRBJ1-3 | TRBV9 | TRBD1 | TGTGCCAGCAGCACATCCCGTTGGACAGGACCCTCTGGAAACACCATATATTTT | CASSTSRWTGPSGNTIYF
. | TRBJ2-5 | TRBV5-1 | . | TGCGCCAGCAGCTTAGGCGGGTCAGTTCAAGAGACCCAGTACTTC | CASSLGGSVQETQYF
. | TRBJ1-1 | TRBV28 | TRBD1 | TGTGCCAGCAGTAAGGAGGACAGGGTGGAAGCTTTCTTT | CASSKEDRVEAFF
. | TRBJ1-2 | TRBV4-1 | . | TGCGCCAGCAGCCAAGCTCAGACACCCAACTATGGCTACACCTTC | CASSQAQTPNYGYTF
few | TRBJ2-5 | TRBV5-4 | TRBD1 | TGTGCCAGCAGCTTTCCGGACAGGGTCCAAGAGACCCAGTACTTC | CASSFPDRVQETQYF
. | TRBJ2-5 | TRBV10-3 | TRBD2 | TGTGCCATCAGTGAGGGTGGGAGCGGGAGCCAAGAGACCCAGTACTTC | CAISEGGSGSQETQYF
few | TRBJ2-3 | TRBV5-4 | . | TGTGCCAGCAGCTTTGGTACAGGGCAAATGCAGTATTTT | CASSFGTGQMQYF
few | TRBJ1-4 | TRBV4-1 | TRBD1 | TGCGCCAGCAGCCCGCTCGGACAGGTGGATGAAAAACTGTTTTTT | CASSPLGQVDEKLFF
few | TRBJ1-3 | TRBV7-7 | . | TGTGCTAGCAGTCCTGACAGTCGCTCTGGAAACACCATATATTTT | CASSPDSRSGNTIYF
. | TRBJ2-2 | TRBV27 | . | TGTGCCAGCAGATGGGGGCGTAGCACCGGGGAGCTGTTTTTT | CASRWGRSTGELFF
. | TRBJ2-1 | TRBV30 | TRBD2 | TGTGCCTGGAGTGTAGATGGACTAGTATTAGGTGAGCAGTTCTTC | CAWSVDGLVLGEQFF
. | TRBJ2-6 | TRBV9 | . | TGTGCCAGCAGCCAACAGATCTCTGGGGCCAACGTCCTGACTTTC | CASSQQISGANVLTF
. | TRBJ2-1 | TRBV5-1 | . | TGCGCCAGCAGCTCGTCCGGACAGCGTTCTAATGAGCAGTTCTTC | CASSSSGQRSNEQFF
. | TRBJ2-1 | TRBV5-1 | TRBD1 | TGCGCCAGCAGCTTGCAGACAGGGGGGATCTTCAATGAGCAGTTCTTC | CASSLQTGGIFNEQFF
. | TRBJ1-3 | TRBV6-6 | . | TGTGCCAGCAGTTACCAGGGTTCAGCTGGAAACACCATATATTTT | CASSYQGSAGNTIYF
. | TRBJ2-1 | TRBV9 | . | TGTGCCAGCAGCGTCCCCTTTGGAGGGAGAGATTACAATGAGCAGTTCTTC | CASSVPFGGRDYNEQFF
few | TRBJ1-2 | TRBV30 | . | TGTGCCTGGAATGCAGGCCCCTATGGCTACACCTTC | CAWNAGPYGYTF
once | TRBJ1-4 | TRBV15 | . | TGTGCCACCAGCAGAGAGGCAGCAACTAATGAAAAACTGTTTTTT | CATSREAATNEKLFF
few | TRBJ2-3 | TRBV7-8 | . | TGTGCCAGCAGCTTAGCGTCCGACAGGTTGCAGTATTTT | CASSLASDRLQYF
. | TRBJ2-1 | TRBV6-1 | . | TGTGCCAGCAGTGAAGGGAGCGGTTCCTACAATGAGCAGTTCTTC | CASSEGSGSYNEQFF
. | TRBJ1-1 | TRBV4-2 | . | TGTGCCAGCAGCCCCGCCGGGGGAGAAGCTTTCTTT | CASSPAGGEAFF
. | TRBJ2-7 | TRBV27 | . | TGTGCCAGCAGTTTGGGATGGGAGACATCACTCGAGCAGTACTTC | CASSLGWETSLEQYF
. | TRBJ2-5 | TRBV2 | . | TGTGCCAGCAGTGTAGCACAGGTTTACCAAGAGACCCAGTACTTC | CASSVAQVYQETQYF
. | TRBJ1-4 | TRBV6-1 | TRBD1 | TGTGCCAGCAGGCGGACAGGCTTTAATGAAAAACTGTTTTTT | CASRRTGFNEKLFF
. | TRBJ1-1 | TRBV11-2 | . | TGTGCCAGCAATGGACGAGGGGGAGACACTGAAGCTTTCTTT | CASNGRGGDTEAFF
. | TRBJ1-5 | TRBV4-1 | TRBD1 | TGCGCCAGCAGCCAAGATCCGGGACAGGGCCATCAGCCCCAGCATTTT | CASSQDPGQGHQPQHF
. | TRBJ1-2 | TRBV5-4 | TRBD1 | TGTGCCAGCAGCAGGACAGGGGGTAACTATGGCTACACCTTC | CASSRTGGNYGYTF
. | TRBJ2-7 | TRBV4-1 | TRBD2 | TGCGCCAGCACCCTAAAGGGGCTAGCGGGAGAAGGATTCTACGAGCAGTACTTC | CASTLKGLAGEGFYEQYF
. | TRBJ1-5 | TRBV7-2 | . | TGTGCCAGCAGCTTGAACAGGGAACAGCCCCAGCATTTT | CASSLNREQPQHF
. | TRBJ2-3 | TRBV15 | . | TGTGCCACCAGCAGAGATCAATCGGGGTGGGATACGCAGTATTTT | CATSRDQSGWDTQYF
. | TRBJ1-4 | TRBV15 | . | TGTGCCACCAGCAGTCCGTCCGGGGATAATGAAAAACTGTTTTTT | CATSSPSGDNEKLFF
. | TRBJ1-2 | TRBV28 | . | TGTGCCAGCAGTAAACAGGGAAACTATGGCTACACCTTC | CASSKQGNYGYTF
. | TRBJ2-5 | TRBV15 | . | TGTGCCACCAGCACGCGAGAGGGCTCAGAGACCCAGTACTTC | CATSTREGSETQYF
. | TRBJ2-7 | TRBV27 | TRBD2 | TGTGCCAGCAGTTTTCTGCGGGAGGGATACGAGCAGTACTTC | CASSFLREGYEQYF
. | TRBJ1-1 | TRBV19 | . | TGTGCCAGTAGTCTCGGAGGGGCCGCAAGCACTGAAGCTTTCTTT | CASSLGGAASTEAFF
. | TRBJ2-5 | TRBV9 | TRBD2 | TGTGCCAGCAGCGTAGAGGCTAGCGGGAGGTACGTCCAGACCCAGTACTTC | CASSVEASGRYVQTQYF
. | TRBJ1-2 | TRBV5-1 | . | TGCGCCAGCAGCGAACGGACAGACGGCTATGGCTACACCTTC | CASSERTDGYGYTF
. | TRBJ1-1 | TRBV7-3 | . | TGTGCCAGCAGCTCCGCGGGAGCAAAGGGCACTGAAGCTTTCTTT | CASSSAGAKGTEAFF
few | TRBJ1-4 | TRBV19 | TRBD1 | TGTGCCAGTAGTATCGGTCGGACAGGGGCAGAAAAACTGTTTTTT | CASSIGRTGAEKLFF
. | TRBJ1-2 | TRBV7-6 | . | TGTGCCAGCAGCCCAACCTCGGGGGGCGTGAGAACCTTC | CASSPTSGGVRTF
. | TRBJ1-5 | TRBV7-9 | TRBD1 | TGTGCCAGCAGCGACCGACAGGGCGATCAGCCCCAGCATTTT | CASSDRQGDQPQHF
. | TRBJ1-5 | TRBV6-5 | . | TGTGCCAGCAGTTACGGCAGGGTAGGCAATCAGCCCCAGCATTTT | CASSYGRVGNQPQHF